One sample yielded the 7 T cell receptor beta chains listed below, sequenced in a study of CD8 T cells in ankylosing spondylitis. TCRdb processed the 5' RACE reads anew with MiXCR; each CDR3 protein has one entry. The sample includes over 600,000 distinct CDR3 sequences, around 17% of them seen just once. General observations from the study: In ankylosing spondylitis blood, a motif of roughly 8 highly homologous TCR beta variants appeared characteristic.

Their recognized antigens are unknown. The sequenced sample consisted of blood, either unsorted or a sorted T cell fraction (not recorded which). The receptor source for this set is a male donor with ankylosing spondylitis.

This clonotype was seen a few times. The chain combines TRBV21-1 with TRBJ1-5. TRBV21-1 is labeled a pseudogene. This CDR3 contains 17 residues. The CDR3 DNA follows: TGTGCCAGCAGCAAAATCTGCGACACCTTTAGCAATCAGCCCCAGCATTTT. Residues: CASSKICDTFSNQPQHF.

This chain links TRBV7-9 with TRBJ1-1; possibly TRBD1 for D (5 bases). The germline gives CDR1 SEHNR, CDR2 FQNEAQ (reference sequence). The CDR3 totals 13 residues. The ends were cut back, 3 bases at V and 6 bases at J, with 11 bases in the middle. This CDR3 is CASSFQGSAEAFF. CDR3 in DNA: TGTGCCAGCAGCTTTCAGGGTAGCGCTGAAGCTTTCTTT.

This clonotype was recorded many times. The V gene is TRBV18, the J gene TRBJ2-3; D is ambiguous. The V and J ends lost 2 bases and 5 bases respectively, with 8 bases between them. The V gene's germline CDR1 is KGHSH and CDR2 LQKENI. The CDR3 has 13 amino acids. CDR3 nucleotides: TGTGCCAGCTCACCAGGGCTGGAAGATACGCAGTATTTT. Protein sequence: CASSPGLEDTQYF.

CDR3 bases: TGCAGTGCTGCCGTAGCTCATACGACTGGCAATGAGCAGTTCTTC. Translation gives CSAAVAHTTGNEQFF. This chain joins TRBV20-1 and TRBJ2-1; D call uncertain. V dropped 5 bases and J dropped 6 bases, with 20 bases sitting between them. CDR1 DFQATT and CDR2 SNEGSKA come from the germline V gene (reference sequence). The length of the CDR3 is 15 residues.

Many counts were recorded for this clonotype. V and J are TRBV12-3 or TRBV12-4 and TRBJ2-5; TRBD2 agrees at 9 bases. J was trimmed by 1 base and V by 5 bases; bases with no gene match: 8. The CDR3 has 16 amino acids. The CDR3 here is CASSTSLAGVQETQYF. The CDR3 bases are TGTGCCAGCAGTACCAGTTTAGCGGGAGTCCAAGAGACCCAGTACTTC.

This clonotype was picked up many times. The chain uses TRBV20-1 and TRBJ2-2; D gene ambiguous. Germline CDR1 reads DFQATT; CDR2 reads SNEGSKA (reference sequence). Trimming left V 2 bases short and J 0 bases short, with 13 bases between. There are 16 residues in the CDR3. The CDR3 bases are TGCAGTGCTAGACCCGTGCAGCGATCGAACACCGGGGAGCTGTTTTTT. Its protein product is CSARPVQRSNTGELFF.

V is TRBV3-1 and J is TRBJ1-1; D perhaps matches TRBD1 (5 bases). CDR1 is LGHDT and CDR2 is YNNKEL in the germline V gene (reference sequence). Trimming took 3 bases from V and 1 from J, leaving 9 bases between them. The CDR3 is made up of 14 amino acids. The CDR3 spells CASSHPQGNTEAFF. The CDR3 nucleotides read TGTGCCAGCAGCCACCCTCAGGGGAACACTGAAGCTTTCTTT.